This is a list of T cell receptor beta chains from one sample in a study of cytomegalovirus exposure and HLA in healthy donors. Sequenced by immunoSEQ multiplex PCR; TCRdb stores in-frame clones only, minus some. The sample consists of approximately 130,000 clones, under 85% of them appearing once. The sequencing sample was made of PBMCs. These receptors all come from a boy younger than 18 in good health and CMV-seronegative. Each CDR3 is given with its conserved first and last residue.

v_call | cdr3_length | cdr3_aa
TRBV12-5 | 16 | CASGLAGQGSTGELFF
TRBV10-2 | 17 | CATHSGLAGRITDTQYF
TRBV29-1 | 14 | CSVSQEGGRNTIYF
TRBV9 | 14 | CASSLGLGQETQYF
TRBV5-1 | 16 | CASSLNYRFSGNTIYF
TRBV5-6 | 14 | CASSLGQGAYEQYF
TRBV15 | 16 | CATSLGLVGVRETQYF
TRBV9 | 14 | CASSTPGGYNEQFF
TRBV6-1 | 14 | CASSNGQGNTEAFF
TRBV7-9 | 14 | CASSLSGSHYGYTF
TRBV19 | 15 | CASSISSGSTDTQYF
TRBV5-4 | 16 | CASSPPTGGPHETQYF
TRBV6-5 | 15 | CASSPMTGLNTEAFF
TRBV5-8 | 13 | CASSHRVGETQYF
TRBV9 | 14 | CASSVAGGSGELFF
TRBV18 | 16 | CASSPETAKLQETQYF
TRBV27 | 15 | CASSPRRQGQETQYF
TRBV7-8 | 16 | CASSLWTSYPPGELFF
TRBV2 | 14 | CASSVTRQNTEAFF
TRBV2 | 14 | CASTVDRVSYEQYF